Described below is a single T cell receptor (beta chain) sequence and its context. Its specificity is not known. The data belong to a study of cytomegalovirus exposure and HLA in healthy donors. The study, taken as a whole, reports: Most of the TCR beta V segments (in an earlier analysis) were productive either about 87% or about 30% of the time. The authors assumed roughly uniform sequencing depth across donors for presence/absence analyses. Common viral pathogens seemed to be connected with several of the most significant clusters, according to a later analysis.

With 60 Vbeta and 13 Jbeta primers, the PCR was carried out. Generated by immunoSEQ multiplex PCR, the TCRdb table keeps only in-frame clones and is missing some. The table shows under 200,000 clones, with about 85% occurring only once. After removal of 2 bases from V and 4 bases from J, the junction contained 3 bases not matched to a gene. This CDR3 region has 14 residues. Germline CDR1 LNHDA, CDR2 SQIVND (reference sequence). The rearrangement links TRBV19 to TRBJ1-1; 8 nucleotides align to TRBD1. The sequencing sample was made of PBMCs. The receptor's source is a male donor in good health and CMV-seropositive. CDR3 sequence (DNA): TGTGCCAGTAGTATAAACAGGGGGTCCACTGAAGCTTTCTTT. Amino acid sequence: CASSINRGSTEAFF.